This TCR beta chain was recorded in a study of cytomegalovirus exposure and HLA in healthy donors. General observations from the study: A later analysis by the authors found several of the most significant clusters apparently linked to common viral pathogens.

Use of 60 Vbeta and 13 Jbeta primers characterized the PCR. The assay was immunoSEQ multiplex PCR, and TCRdb's table has in-frame clones only and misses some. This table holds approximately 140,000 clones, around 79% found once. CDR3 length equals 15 residues. The germline V gene has CDR1 KGHSH and CDR2 LQKENI. V dropped 1 base and J dropped 1 base, with 10 bases sitting between them. The donors, nominally healthy at sampling, likely had unrecorded immune exposures. A few counts support this clone. Its antigen is still unknown. The receptor comes from a man between 50 and 59 years old in good health and CMV-seropositive. Sequencing was done on a sample of PBMCs. V is TRBV18 and J is TRBJ1-1; the D is unclear. The CDR3 nucleotides read TGTGCCAGCTCACCACTAATTGGCCAGAACACTGAAGCTTTCTTT. This sequence encodes CASSPLIGQNTEAFF.